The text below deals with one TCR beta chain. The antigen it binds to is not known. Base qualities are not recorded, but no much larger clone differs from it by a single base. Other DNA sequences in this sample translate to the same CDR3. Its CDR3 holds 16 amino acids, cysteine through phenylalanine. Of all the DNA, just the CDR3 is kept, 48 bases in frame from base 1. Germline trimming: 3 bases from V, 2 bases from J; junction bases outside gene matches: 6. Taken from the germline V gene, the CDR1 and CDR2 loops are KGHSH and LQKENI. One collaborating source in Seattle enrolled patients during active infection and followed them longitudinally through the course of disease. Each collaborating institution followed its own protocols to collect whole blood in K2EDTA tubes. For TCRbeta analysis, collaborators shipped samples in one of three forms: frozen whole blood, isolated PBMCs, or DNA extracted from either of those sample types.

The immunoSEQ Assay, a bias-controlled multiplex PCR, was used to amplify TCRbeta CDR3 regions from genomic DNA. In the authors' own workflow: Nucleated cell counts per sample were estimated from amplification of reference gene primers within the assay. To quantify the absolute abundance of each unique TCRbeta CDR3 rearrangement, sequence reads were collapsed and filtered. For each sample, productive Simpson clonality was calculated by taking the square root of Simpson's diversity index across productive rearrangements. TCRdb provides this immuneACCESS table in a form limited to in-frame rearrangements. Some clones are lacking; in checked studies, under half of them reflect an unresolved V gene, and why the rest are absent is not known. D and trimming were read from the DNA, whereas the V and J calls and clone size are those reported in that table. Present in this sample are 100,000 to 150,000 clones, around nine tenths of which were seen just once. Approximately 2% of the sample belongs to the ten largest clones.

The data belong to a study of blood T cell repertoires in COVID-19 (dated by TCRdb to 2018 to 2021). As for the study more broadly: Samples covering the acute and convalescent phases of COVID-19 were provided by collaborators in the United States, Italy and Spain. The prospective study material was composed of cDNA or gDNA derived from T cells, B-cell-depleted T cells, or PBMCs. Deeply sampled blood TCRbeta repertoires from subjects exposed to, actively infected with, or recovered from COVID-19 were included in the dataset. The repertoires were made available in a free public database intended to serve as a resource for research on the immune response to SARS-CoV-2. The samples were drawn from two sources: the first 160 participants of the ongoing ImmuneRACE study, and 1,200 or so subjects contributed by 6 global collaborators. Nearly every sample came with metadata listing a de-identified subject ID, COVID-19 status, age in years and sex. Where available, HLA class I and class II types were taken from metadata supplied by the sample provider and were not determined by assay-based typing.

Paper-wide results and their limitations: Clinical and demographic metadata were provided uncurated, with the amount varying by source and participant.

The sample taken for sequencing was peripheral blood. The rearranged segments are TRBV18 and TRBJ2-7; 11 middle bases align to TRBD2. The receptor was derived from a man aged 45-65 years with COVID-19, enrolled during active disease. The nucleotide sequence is TGTGCCAGCTCACCTCCTGGGACTAGCGGTCCCTACGAGCAGTACTTC. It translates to CASSPPGTSGPYEQYF.